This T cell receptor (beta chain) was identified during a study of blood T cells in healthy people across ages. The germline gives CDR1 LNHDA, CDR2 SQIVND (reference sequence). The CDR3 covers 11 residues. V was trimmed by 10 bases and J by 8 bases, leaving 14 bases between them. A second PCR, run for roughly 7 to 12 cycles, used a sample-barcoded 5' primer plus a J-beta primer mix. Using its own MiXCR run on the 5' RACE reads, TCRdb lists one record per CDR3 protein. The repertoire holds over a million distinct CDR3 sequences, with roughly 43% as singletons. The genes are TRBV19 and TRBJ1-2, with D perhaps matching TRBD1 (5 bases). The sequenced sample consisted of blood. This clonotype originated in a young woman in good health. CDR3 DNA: TGTGCCACCTCCGGGGGATACGGCTACACCTTC. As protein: CATSGGYGYTF.